This TCR beta chain was identified in a study of shared clonotypes between healthy human individuals (TCRdb year 2020). Describing the broader study: A few men and a couple of women, aged 18 to 49 years, made up the cohort. The study deeply sequenced blood TCR repertoires of five healthy adults to estimate repertoire size and the extent of clonotype sharing between individuals. To increase sequencing depth and limit assay-specific biases, different laboratories used diverse techniques to prepare libraries and sequence TCR repertoires. Leukapheresis yielded between about 0.8 and 9.5 billion PBMCs per donor.

With respect to this clone: Its antigen is still unknown. This likely traces to a read error, being one base from a far larger clone.

Measured from the cysteine to the phenylalanine, the CDR3 is 12 residues long. The DNA shown is the 36-base CDR3, in frame from base 1. Sequences SEHNR (CDR1) and FQNEAQ (CDR2) are obtained from the germline V gene (reference sequence). TCR CDR3 regions were amplified from genomic DNA by multiplex PCR using the deep immunoSEQ assay. Extracted genomic DNA from each cell subset was distributed evenly across all wells of several immunoSEQ 96-well plates, and each plate was treated as a replicate. For unsorted PBMC, approximately 0.3 ug genomic DNA, equal to 32,000 or so T cell genomes, was loaded into each replicate PCR. Ten immunoSEQ deep assay plates were used to sequence unsorted PBMC genomic DNA. Purified libraries were measured with a Qubit 3.0 fluorometer, size-checked on a Bioanalyzer 2100, and measured again with the KAPA Library Quantification kit. Each immunoSEQ 96-well plate was sequenced on its own single-read 150-cycle Illumina NextSeq 550 flow cell. The original pipeline was this. The immunoSEQ output contained only junctional sequences without quality scores, so filtering could not match that applied to full-length reads. To assign V/J genes and CDR3, sequences were annotated against IMGT germline references using PyIR, a Python wrapper for IgBLAST v1.9. Reads were filtered out if the reads had weak V/J assignments (E-value above 1e-6), no CDR3, stop codons, out-of-frame junctions, or ambiguous translated residues. A V3J clonotype was defined by an identical inferred V gene, J gene, and CDR3 amino acid sequence. To compute the percentage overlap between repertoires, the number of shared unique clonotypes was divided by the size of the smaller repertoire. Repertoire richness was assessed with RTK rarefaction, the Chao1 estimator, and Recon v2.1 estimates of unobserved clonotypes. The immuneACCESS repertoire file appears here via TCRdb, limited to in-frame rearrangements. These files lack a portion of the clones; in checked studies, under half of the deficit traces to unresolved V genes, and the cause of the others is not known. V, J and clone size are those of that table, while D and trimming were read from the DNA. The sample table contains more than 400,000 clones; only one count was recorded for over 70% of them. The ten largest clones represent 10% to 15% of the sample.

Study-wide conclusions, independent of this receptor: Only blood was sampled, and tissue TCR repertoires likely differ from those in blood. The genetic and exposure-history diversity represented was limited by the small number of donors. Based on pairwise subsampling, the degree of clonotype sharing among donors was expected to be affected by sequencing depth.

Donors were healthy HIV-negative adults with no recently reported acute infections or vaccinations. Every donor was a Caucasian adult living in Nashville, Tennessee, USA. For unsorted samples, around 85 million PBMCs were counted, and genomic DNA was extracted using the QIAamp DNA Blood Mini kit. Blood was collected by leukapheresis, and PBMCs were isolated by Ficoll-Histopaque density gradient centrifugation and then cryopreserved in liquid nitrogen vapor phase. This clonotype was sampled from a woman in her forties in good health. Some clones in this sample may be carry-over from other donors' samples. The chain was built from TRBV7-9 and TRBJ1-1; no D gene can be assigned with confidence. The specimen was PBMCs. The sequence in DNA is TGTGCCGGCAGCTTAATGAACACTGAAGCTTTCTTT. Translated, this is CAGSLMNTEAFF.